These 3 T cell receptor beta chains came from one sample sequenced in a study of spatial heterogeneity in lung cancer. As to time point: sample taken at primary tumor resection. One entry per CDR3 protein, called by TCRdb with MiXCR from the 5' RACE reads. The table lists tens of thousands of distinct CDR3 sequences, roughly 4.9% of them singletons. The input for sequencing was PBMCs, taken at surgery. These TCRs come from a female donor with early-stage non-small cell lung cancer.

Only a few counts were recorded for this clonotype. The chain has TRBV12-5 and TRBJ1-1; D is undetermined. This CDR3 comprises 13 residues. V was pared by 5 bases and J by 0 bases, with 7 bases between. CDR1 and CDR2 (germline): LGHNT, FRNRAP. The CDR3 region has the DNA TGTGCTAGTGGTCTTGGGATGAACACTGAAGCTTTCTTT. Translation: CASGLGMNTEAFF.

This clonotype has at least ten counts. The genes are TRBV2 and TRBJ2-2; the D is unclear. Trimming took 0 bases from V and 4 from J, leaving 6 bases between them. Germline lookup yields CDR1 SNHLY and CDR2 FYNNEI. The CDR3 runs to 14 residues. The CDR3 reads CASSEATATGELFF. For the CDR3, the DNA is TGTGCCAGCAGTGAAGCAACAGCCACCGGGGAGCTGTTTTTT.

This clonotype has ten or more counts. The chain carries TRBV19 and TRBJ2-5; TRBD2 aligns across 14 bases. Trimming removed 4 bases from V and 2 bases from J; junction bases left unmatched: 15. The CDR3 extends over 20 amino acids. From germline, CDR1 is LNHDA and CDR2 SQIVND (reference sequence). CDR3 DNA sequence: TGTGCCAGTAGTACCCCTACCGGGACTAGCGGGGGCCTTCGACAAGAGACCCAGTACTTC. This translates into CASSTPTGTSGGLRQETQYF.